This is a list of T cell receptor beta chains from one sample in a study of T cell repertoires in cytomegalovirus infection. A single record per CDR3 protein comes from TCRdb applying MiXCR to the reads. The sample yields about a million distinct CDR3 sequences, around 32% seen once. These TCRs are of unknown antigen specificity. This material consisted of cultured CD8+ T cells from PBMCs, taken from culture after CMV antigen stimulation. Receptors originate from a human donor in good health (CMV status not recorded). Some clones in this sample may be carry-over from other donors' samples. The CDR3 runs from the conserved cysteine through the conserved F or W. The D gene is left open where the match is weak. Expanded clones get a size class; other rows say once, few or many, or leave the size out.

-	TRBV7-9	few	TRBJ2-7	CASSLSGRGYEQYF	TGTGCCAGCAGCTTATCCGGACGGGGCTACGAGCAGTACTTC
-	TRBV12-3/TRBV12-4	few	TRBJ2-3	CASSFVAGARTDTQYF	TGTGCCAGCAGTTTTGTGGCGGGGGCCCGCACAGATACGCAGTATTTT
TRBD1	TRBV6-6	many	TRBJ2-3	CASSYPSGGQGAQTDTQYF	TGTGCCAGCAGTTACCCCTCGGGCGGACAGGGGGCGCAGACAGATACGCAGTATTTT
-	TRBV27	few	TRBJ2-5	CASSRVNQETQYF	TGTGCCAGCAGTCGGGTGAACCAAGAGACCCAGTACTTC
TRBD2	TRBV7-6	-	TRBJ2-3	CASSLGVAGGLADTQYF	TGTGCCAGCAGCTTAGGGGTAGCGGGGGGGCTCGCAGATACGCAGTATTTT
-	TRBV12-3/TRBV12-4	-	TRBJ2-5	CASSPWSSGETQYF	TGTGCCAGCAGTCCCTGGAGTAGCGGAGAGACCCAGTACTTC
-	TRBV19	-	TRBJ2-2	CASSIGQRDTGELFF	TGTGCCAGTAGTATCGGACAGCGGGACACCGGGGAGCTGTTTTTT
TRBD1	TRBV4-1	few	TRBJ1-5	CASSPTTGEDQPQHF	TGCGCCAGCAGCCCCACTACAGGGGAGGATCAGCCCCAGCATTTT
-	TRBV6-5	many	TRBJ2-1	CASSTGFYNEQFF	TGTGCCAGCAGTACAGGGTTCTACAATGAGCAGTTCTTC
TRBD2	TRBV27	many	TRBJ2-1	CASSSLAGANEQFF	TGTGCCAGCAGTTCCCTAGCGGGAGCTAATGAGCAGTTCTTC
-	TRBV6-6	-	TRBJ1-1	CATKADLDRRTEAFF	TGTGCCACAAAGGCGGACCTAGATCGGAGGACTGAAGCTTTCTTT
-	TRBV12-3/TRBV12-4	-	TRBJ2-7	CASSLSVEGEQYF	TGTGCCAGCAGTTTATCTGTCGAGGGGGAGCAGTACTTC
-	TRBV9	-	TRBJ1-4	CASSVANTAEKLFF	TGTGCCAGCAGCGTAGCTAACACAGCTGAAAAACTGTTTTTT
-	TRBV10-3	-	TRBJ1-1	CAISANPGPGDTEAFF	TGTGCCATCAGTGCCAATCCGGGACCGGGGGACACTGAAGCTTTCTTT
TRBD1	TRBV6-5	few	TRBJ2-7	CASSYTGALGTGTHEQYF	TGTGCCAGCAGTTACACGGGGGCCCTCGGGACAGGGACCCACGAGCAGTACTTC
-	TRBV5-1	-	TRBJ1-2	CASSPETGAGYGYTF	TGCGCCAGCAGCCCCGAGACGGGTGCGGGCTATGGCTACACCTTC
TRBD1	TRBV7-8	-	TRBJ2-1	CASSLPGTGAPEQFF	TGTGCCAGCAGCTTACCCGGGACAGGGGCTCCGGAGCAGTTCTTC